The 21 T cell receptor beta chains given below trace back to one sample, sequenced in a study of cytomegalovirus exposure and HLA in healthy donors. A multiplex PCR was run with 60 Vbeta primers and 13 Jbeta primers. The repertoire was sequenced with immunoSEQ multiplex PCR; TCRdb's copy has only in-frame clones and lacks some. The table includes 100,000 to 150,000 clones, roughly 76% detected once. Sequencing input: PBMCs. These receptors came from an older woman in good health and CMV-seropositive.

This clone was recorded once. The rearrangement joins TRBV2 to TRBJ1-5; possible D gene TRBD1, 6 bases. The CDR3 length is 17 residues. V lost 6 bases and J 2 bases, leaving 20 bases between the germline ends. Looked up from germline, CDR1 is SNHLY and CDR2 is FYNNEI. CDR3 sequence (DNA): TGTGCCAGCAGGTTGACAGGTACCCCATTTGGCAATCAGCCCCAGCATTTT. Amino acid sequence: CASRLTGTPFGNQPQHF.

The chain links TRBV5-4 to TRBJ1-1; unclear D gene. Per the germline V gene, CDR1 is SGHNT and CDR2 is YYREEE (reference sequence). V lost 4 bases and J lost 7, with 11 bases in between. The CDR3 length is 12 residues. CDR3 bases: TGTGCCAGCAGCCTGGCGGGAGGTGAAGCTTTCTTT. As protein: CASSLAGGEAFF.

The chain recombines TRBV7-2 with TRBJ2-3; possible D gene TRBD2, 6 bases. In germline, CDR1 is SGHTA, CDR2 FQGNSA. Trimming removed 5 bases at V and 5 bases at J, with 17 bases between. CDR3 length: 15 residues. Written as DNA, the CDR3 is TGTGCCAGCAGCCAGGACTACCTTGGGGGAGATACGCAGTATTTT. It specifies CASSQDYLGGDTQYF.

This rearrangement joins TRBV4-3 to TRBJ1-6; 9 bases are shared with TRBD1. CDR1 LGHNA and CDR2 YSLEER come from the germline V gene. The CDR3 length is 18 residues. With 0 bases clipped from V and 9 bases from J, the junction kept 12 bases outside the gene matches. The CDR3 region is CASSQDGWRQGVISPLHF. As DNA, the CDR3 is TGCGCCAGCAGCCAAGATGGCTGGCGACAGGGGGTAATTTCACCCCTCCACTTT.

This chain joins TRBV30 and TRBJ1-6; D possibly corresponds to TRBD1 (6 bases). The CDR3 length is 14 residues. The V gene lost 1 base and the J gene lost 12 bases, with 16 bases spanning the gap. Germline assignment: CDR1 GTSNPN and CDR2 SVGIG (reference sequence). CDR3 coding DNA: TGTGCCTGGAGTGCTGGGGGGGGGCTTGGACCCCTCCACTTT. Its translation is CAWSAGGGLGPLHF.

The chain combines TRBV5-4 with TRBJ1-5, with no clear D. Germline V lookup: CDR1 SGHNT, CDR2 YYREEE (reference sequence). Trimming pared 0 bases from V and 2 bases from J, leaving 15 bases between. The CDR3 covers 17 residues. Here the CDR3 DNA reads TGTGCCAGCAGCTTGGGGTTACCAGGTGGCGGCAATCAGCCCCAGCATTTT. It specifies CASSLGLPGGGNQPQHF.

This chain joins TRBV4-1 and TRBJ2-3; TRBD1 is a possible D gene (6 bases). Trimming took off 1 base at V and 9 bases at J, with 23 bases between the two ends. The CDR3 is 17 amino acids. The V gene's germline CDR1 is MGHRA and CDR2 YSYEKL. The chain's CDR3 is CASSQVYGGPGPDTQYF. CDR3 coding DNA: TGCGCCAGCAGCCAAGTGTATGGGGGCCCGGGCCCGGACACGCAGTATTTT.

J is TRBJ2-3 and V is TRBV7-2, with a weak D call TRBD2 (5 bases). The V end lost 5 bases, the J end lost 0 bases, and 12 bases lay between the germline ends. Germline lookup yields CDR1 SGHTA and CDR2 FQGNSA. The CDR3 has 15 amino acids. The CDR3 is CASSAGLGSTDTQYF. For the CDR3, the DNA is TGTGCCAGCAGCGCCGGACTCGGAAGCACAGATACGCAGTATTTT. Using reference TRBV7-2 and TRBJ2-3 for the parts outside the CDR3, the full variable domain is GAGVSQSPSNKVTEKGKDVELRCDPISGHTALYWYRQSLGQGLEFLIYFQGNSAPDKSGLPSDRFSAERTGGSVSTLTIQRTQQEDSAVYLCASSAGLGSTDTQYFGPGTRLTVL.

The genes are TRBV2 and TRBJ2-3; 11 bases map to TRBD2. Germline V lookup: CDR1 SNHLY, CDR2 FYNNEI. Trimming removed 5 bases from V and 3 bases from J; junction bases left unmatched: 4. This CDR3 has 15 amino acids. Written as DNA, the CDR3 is TGTGCCAGCAGTATTGTAGCGGGAGGGACAGATACGCAGTATTTT. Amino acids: CASSIVAGGTDTQYF. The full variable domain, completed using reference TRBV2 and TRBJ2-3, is EPEVTQTPSHQVTQMGQEVILRCVPISNHLYFYWYRQILGQKVEFLVSFYNNEISEKSEIFDDQFSVERPDGSNFTLKIRSTKLEDSAMYFCASSIVAGGTDTQYFGPGTRLTVL.

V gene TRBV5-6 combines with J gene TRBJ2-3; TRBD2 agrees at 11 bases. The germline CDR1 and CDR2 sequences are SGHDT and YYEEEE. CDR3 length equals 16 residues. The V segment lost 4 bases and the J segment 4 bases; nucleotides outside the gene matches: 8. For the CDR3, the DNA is TGTGCCAGCAGCCCCATAGCGGGGGGGCGTGCAGATACGCAGTATTTT. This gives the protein CASSPIAGGRADTQYF.

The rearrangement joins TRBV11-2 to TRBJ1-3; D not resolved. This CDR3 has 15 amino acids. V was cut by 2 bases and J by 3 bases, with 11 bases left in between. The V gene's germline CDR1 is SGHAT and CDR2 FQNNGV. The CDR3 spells CASSLTRTDGNTIYF. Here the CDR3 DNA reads TGTGCCAGCAGCTTAACTAGGACGGATGGAAACACCATATATTTT.

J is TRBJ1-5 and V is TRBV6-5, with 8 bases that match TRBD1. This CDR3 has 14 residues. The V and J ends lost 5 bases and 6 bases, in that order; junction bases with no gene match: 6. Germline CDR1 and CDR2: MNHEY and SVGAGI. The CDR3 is CASSIQGVGQPQHF. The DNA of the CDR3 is TGTGCCAGCAGTATACAGGGGGTCGGTCAGCCCCAGCATTTT.

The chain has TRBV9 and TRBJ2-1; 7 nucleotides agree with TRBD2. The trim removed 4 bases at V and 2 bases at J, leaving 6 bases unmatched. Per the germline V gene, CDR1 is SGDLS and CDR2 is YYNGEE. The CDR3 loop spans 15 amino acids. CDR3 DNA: TGTGCCAGCAGCCGCAGCGGGAACACCTACAATGAGCAGTTCTTC. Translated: CASSRSGNTYNEQFF. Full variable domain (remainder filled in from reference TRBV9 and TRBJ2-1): DSGVTQTPKHLITATGQRVTLRCSPRSGDLSVYWYQQSLDQGLQFLIQYYNGEERAKGNILERFSAQQFPDLHSELNLSSLELGDSALYFCASSRSGNTYNEQFFGPGTRLTVL.

The CDR3 loop is CASSNDRDRNSPLHF. The CDR3 nucleotides are TGTGCCAGCAGTAATGACCGGGACAGAAATTCACCCCTCCACTTT. This chain joins TRBV6-5 and TRBJ1-6; 7 positions match TRBD1. The trim removed 5 bases at V and 7 bases at J, leaving 8 bases unmatched. The germline gives CDR1 MNHEY, CDR2 SVGAGI. The CDR3 extends over 15 amino acids.

The CDR3 sequence: CASSPGQDYGYTF. In DNA, the CDR3 is TGTGCCAGCAGCCCTGGACAGGACTATGGCTACACCTTC. This sequence joins TRBV11-2 and TRBJ1-2, with 7 bases fitting TRBD1. J gave up 3 bases and V 5 bases, and 3 bases lay outside the gene matches. Germline V lookup: CDR1 SGHAT, CDR2 FQNNGV. The CDR3 consists of 13 residues. Full variable domain (outside the CDR3, taken from reference TRBV11-2 and TRBJ1-2): EAGVAQSPRYKIIEKRQSVAFWCNPISGHATLYWYQQILGQGPKLLIQFQNNGVVDDSQLPKDRFSAERLKGVDSTLKIQPAKLEDSAVYLCASSPGQDYGYTFGSGTRLTVV.

CDR3 protein: CASSLTGRADTQYF. The CDR3 coding sequence is TGCGCCAGCAGCTTGACAGGGCGGGCAGATACGCAGTATTTT. This chain links TRBV5-1 with TRBJ2-3, with D perhaps matching TRBD1 (6 bases). This CDR3 has 14 residues. Germline V CDR1 and CDR2: SGHRS, YFSETQ. V gave up 1 base and J gave up 4 bases, with 10 bases separating them.

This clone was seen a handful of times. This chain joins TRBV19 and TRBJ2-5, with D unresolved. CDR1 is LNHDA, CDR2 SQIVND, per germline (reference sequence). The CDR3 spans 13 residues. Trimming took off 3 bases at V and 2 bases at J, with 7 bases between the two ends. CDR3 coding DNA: TGTGCCAGTAGTATTCGACTGCAAGAGACCCAGTACTTC. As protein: CASSIRLQETQYF. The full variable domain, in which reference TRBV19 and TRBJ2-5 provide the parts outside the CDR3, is DGGITQSPKYLFRKEGQNVTLSCEQNLNHDAMYWYRQDPGQGLRLIYYSQIVNDFQKGDIAEGYSVSREKKESFPLTVTSAQKNPTAFYLCASSIRLQETQYFGPGTRLLVL.

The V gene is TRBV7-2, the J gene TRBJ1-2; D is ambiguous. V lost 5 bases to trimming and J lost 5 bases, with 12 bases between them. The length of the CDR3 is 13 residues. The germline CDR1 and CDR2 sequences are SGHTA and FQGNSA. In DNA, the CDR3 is TGTGCCAGCAGCCGCGACACGGGATATGGCTACACCTTC. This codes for CASSRDTGYGYTF.

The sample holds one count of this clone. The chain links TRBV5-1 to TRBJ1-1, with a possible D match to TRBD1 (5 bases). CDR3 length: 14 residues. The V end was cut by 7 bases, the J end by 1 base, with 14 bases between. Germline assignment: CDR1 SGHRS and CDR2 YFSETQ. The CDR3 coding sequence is TGCGCCAGCGGCTCGAAAACAGGGAACACTGAAGCTTTCTTT. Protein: CASGSKTGNTEAFF.

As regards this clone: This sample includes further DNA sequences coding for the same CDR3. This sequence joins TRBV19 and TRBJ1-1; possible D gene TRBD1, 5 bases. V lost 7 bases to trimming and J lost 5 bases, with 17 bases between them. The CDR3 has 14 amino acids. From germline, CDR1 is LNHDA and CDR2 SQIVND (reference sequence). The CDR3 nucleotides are TGTGCCAGTATAGGAGGGCAGGGCTGGACTGAAGCTTTCTTT. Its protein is CASIGGQGWTEAFF.

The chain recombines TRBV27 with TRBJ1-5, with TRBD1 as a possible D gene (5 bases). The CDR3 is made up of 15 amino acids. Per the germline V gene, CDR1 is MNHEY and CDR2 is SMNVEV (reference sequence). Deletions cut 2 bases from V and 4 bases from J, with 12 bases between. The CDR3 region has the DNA TGTGCCAGCAGTTTACTAGGGGATTCGAATCAGCCCCAGCATTTT. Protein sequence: CASSLLGDSNQPQHF.